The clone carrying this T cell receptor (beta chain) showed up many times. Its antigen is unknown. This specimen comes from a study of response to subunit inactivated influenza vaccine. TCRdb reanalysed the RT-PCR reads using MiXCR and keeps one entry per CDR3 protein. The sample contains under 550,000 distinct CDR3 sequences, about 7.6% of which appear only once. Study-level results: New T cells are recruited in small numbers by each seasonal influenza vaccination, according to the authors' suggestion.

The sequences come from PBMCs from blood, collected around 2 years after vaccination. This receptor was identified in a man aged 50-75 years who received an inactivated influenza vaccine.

For the CDR3, the DNA is TGTGCCAGCAGTGAATCCCCCCATTCATCACCCCTCCACTTT. Translation gives CASSESPHSSPLHF. V and J are TRBV25-1 and TRBJ1-6, with D hard to call. CDR3 size: 14 residues. The V and J ends lost 1 base and 10 bases respectively, with 11 bases between them. CDR1 and CDR2 from the germline V gene are MGHDK and SYGVNS.